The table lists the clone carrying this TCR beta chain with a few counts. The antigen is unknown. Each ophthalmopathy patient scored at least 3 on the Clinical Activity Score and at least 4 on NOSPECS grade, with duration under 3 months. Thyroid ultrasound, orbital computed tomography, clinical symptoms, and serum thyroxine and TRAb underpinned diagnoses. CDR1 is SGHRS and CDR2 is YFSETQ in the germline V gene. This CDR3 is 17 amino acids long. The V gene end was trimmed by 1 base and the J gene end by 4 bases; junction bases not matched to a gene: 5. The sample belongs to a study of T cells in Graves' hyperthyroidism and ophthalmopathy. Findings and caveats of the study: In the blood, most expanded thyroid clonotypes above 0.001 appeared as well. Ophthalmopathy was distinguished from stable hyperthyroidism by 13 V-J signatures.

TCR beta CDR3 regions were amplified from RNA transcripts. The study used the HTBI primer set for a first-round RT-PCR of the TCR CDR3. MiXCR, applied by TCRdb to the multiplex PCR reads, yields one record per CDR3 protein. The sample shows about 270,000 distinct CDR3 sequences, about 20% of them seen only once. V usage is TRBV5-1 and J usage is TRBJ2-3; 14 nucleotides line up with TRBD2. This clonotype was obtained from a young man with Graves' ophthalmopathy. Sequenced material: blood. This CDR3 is CASSLRTSGRTSDTQYF. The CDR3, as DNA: TGCGCCAGCAGCTTGAGGACTAGCGGGAGGACGTCAGATACGCAGTATTTT.